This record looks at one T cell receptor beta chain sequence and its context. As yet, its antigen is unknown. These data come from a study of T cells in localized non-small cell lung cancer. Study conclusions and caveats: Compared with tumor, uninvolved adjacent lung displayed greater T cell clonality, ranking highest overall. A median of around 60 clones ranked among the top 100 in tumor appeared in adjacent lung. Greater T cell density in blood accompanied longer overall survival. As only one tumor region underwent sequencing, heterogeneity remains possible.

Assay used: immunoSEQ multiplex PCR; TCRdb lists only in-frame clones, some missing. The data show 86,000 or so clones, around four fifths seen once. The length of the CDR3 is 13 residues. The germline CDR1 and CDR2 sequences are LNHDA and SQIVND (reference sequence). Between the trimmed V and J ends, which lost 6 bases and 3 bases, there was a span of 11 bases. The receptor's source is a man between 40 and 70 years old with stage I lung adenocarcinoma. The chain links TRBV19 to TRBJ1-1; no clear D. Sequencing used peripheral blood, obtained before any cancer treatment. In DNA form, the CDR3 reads TGTGCCAGTAGGATTTCGAAGGACACTGAAGCTTTCTTT. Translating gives CASRISKDTEAFF.